This is a list of T cell receptor beta chains from one sample in a study of blood T cell repertoires in COVID-19. Sequencing was performed with immunoSEQ multiplex PCR; in TCRdb, only in-frame clones are kept and a portion is missing. Among approximately 67,000 clones, over 80% were seen once, and the ten largest hold around 5.3%. What was sequenced was peripheral blood. The receptors were gathered from a man over 45 with active COVID-19. Each CDR3 is given with its conserved first and last residue. D genes are given only for firm matches. The listing skips clone size in some rows; elsewhere it reads once, few, many or a size class.

clone size	V gene	D gene	J gene	CDR3 protein	CDR3 DNA
NA	TRBV15	TRBD2	TRBJ2-7	CATSRDRGRAHEQYF	TGTGCCACCAGCAGAGATCGCGGGAGAGCCCACGAGCAGTACTTC
NA	TRBV28	NA	TRBJ1-2	CASSPATPRSYGYTF	TGTGCCAGCAGTCCCGCAACCCCAAGGAGCTATGGCTACACCTTC
NA	TRBV7-2	NA	TRBJ1-2	CASSLQGIDGYTF	TGTGCCAGCAGCTTACAGGGGATAGATGGCTACACCTTC
NA	TRBV20-1	NA	TRBJ2-3	CSASQGGQATDTQYF	TGCAGTGCTAGTCAAGGCGGCCAAGCCACAGATACGCAGTATTTT
NA	TRBV11-2	NA	TRBJ2-7	CASSTDPQERTREQYF	TGTGCCAGCAGCACCGACCCACAGGAAAGAACGCGCGAGCAGTACTTC
NA	TRBV19	TRBD2	TRBJ2-3	CASRPGLAGDRDTQYF	TGTGCCAGTAGACCGGGACTAGCGGGAGACAGAGATACGCAGTATTTT
NA	TRBV28	NA	TRBJ2-1	CASSLLAFSGNNEQFF	TGTGCCAGCAGTTTATTGGCCTTCAGTGGCAACAATGAGCAGTTCTTC
NA	TRBV5-4	NA	TRBJ2-1	CASSLGGGAGNEQFF	TGTGCCAGCAGCTTGGGTGGAGGGGCTGGTAATGAGCAGTTCTTC
few	TRBV7-6	TRBD1	TRBJ1-6	CASSLGTGRNSPLHF	TGTGCCAGCAGCTTAGGGACAGGGCGAAATTCACCCCTCCACTTT
NA	TRBV6-6	TRBD1	TRBJ1-5	CASSDRVGQPQHF	TGTGCCAGCAGTGACAGGGTAGGTCAGCCCCAGCATTTT
NA	TRBV7-9	TRBD1	TRBJ2-1	CASSGGQGAYNEQFF	TGTGCCAGCAGCGGAGGACAGGGGGCATACAATGAGCAGTTCTTC
NA	TRBV19	NA	TRBJ2-7	CASSRNRALGEQYF	TGTGCCAGTAGCCGAAACAGGGCCCTAGGGGAGCAGTACTTC
once	TRBV3-1/TRBV3-2	NA	TRBJ1-1	CASSQLQASGAFF	TGTGCCAGCAGCCAACTACAGGCATCTGGAGCTTTCTTT
NA	TRBV5-6	TRBD2	TRBJ2-1	CASSSLAGGDEQFF	TGTGCCAGCAGCTCACTAGCGGGAGGCGATGAGCAGTTCTTC
NA	TRBV24-1	TRBD2	TRBJ2-3	CATSVGEGLWDTQYF	TGTGCCACCAGTGTGGGGGAGGGCCTTTGGGATACGCAGTATTTT
NA	TRBV25-1	TRBD2	TRBJ2-5	CASSGVGGETQYF	TGTGCCAGCAGTGGGGTCGGGGGGGAGACCCAGTACTTC
NA	TRBV6-2/TRBV6-3	NA	TRBJ2-3	CASSSAGPEGTDTQYF	TGTGCCAGCAGCTCCGCCGGCCCCGAGGGAACAGATACGCAGTATTTT
NA	TRBV28	NA	TRBJ2-1	CASNDRYNEQFF	TGTGCCAGCAACGACAGGTACAATGAGCAGTTCTTC
NA	TRBV6-6	TRBD1	TRBJ1-5	CASSYHRGSNQPQHF	TGTGCCAGCAGTTACCACAGGGGTAGCAATCAGCCCCAGCATTTT
NA	TRBV3-1/TRBV3-2	TRBD1	TRBJ2-7	CASSQGTGGSVYEQYF	TGTGCCAGCAGCCAAGGGACAGGGGGATCCGTTTACGAGCAGTACTTC
NA	TRBV28	TRBD1	TRBJ1-6	CASSFRKGARGNNSPLHF	TGTGCCAGCAGTTTTCGGAAGGGGGCTAGGGGTAATAATTCACCCCTCCACTTT
NA	TRBV11-1	TRBD2	TRBJ2-7	CASSRGGTPYEQYF	TGTGCCAGCAGCCGCGGGGGAACCCCCTACGAGCAGTACTTC
many	TRBV28	TRBD2	TRBJ2-3	CASSFLAGTDTQYF	TGTGCCAGCAGTTTTCTAGCGGGAACAGATACGCAGTATTTT
NA	TRBV15	NA	TRBJ2-6	CATSRPAAGANVLTF	TGTGCCACCAGCAGGCCCGCGGCCGGGGCCAACGTCCTGACTTTC
NA	TRBV15	TRBD1	TRBJ2-3	CATSRGTGSGTDTQYF	TGTGCCACCAGCAGAGGGACAGGGTCGGGCACAGATACGCAGTATTTT
NA	TRBV28	NA	TRBJ2-1	CASSPGQIYNEQFF	TGTGCCAGCAGCCCGGGACAAATTTACAATGAGCAGTTCTTC
NA	TRBV5-1	TRBD2	TRBJ2-7	CASSTDLAGALNF	TGCGCCAGCAGCACGGACCTAGCGGGAGCCCTCAACTTC
NA	TRBV7-9	NA	TRBJ2-2	CASSWAGPGELFF	TGTGCCAGCAGCTGGGCAGGGCCCGGGGAGCTGTTTTTT
NA	TRBV5-6	NA	TRBJ2-2	CASSLLEGANTGELFF	TGTGCCAGCAGCTTGTTGGAAGGGGCGAACACCGGGGAGCTGTTTTTT
NA	TRBV5-5	TRBD1	TRBJ2-3	CASSWGTGGMTDTQYF	TGTGCCAGCAGCTGGGGGACAGGGGGCATGACAGATACGCAGTATTTT
once	TRBV4-1	NA	TRBJ2-7	CASSQGPARYEQYF	TGCGCCAGCAGCCAAGGCCCAGCTAGGTACGAGCAGTACTTC
NA	TRBV19	TRBD1	TRBJ1-1	CASRRNRQGDLNTEAFF	TGTGCCAGTCGTCGAAATCGACAGGGGGACCTGAACACTGAAGCTTTCTTT
NA	TRBV2	TRBD1	TRBJ2-6	CASSPPGQLVFWDGANVLTF	TGTGCCAGCAGCCCACCGGGACAGTTGGTATTCTGGGATGGGGCCAACGTCCTGACTTTC
NA	TRBV11-2	NA	TRBJ2-1	CASNDEVREQFF	TGTGCCAGCAATGACGAGGTACGGGAGCAGTTCTTC
NA	TRBV6-1	TRBD2	TRBJ2-5	CASSGSGSPVGFSRTQYF	TGTGCCAGCAGTGGTAGCGGGAGCCCTGTAGGCTTTTCACGAACCCAGTACTTC
NA	TRBV5-1	NA	TRBJ2-1	CASSLQGSSYNEQFF	TGCGCCAGCAGCTTGCAGGGGAGTTCCTACAATGAGCAGTTCTTC
NA	TRBV7-7	NA	TRBJ2-1	CASSLAPDRRDEQFF	TGTGCTAGCAGCTTAGCCCCGGACAGGAGGGATGAGCAGTTCTTC